This T cell receptor beta chain was documented in a study of radiation and T cells in renal cell carcinoma. The wider study: Nephrectomy followed 15 Gy stereotactic body radiation by 4 weeks. Study results and caveats: In blood, top tumor clones expanded by 2 weeks, shrinking by 4.

Comment on this clone: What it binds is not known.

Stated time point: blood 2 weeks post-SBRT. The treatment here: 15 Gy SBRT to primary tumor, nephrectomy 4 weeks later. Clear cell pathology was present in this patient's renal cell carcinoma. TCRdb keeps only in-frame clones here, not all; method: immunoSEQ multiplex PCR. The sample lists 100,000 to 150,000 clones; 81% were seen once. Per germline, CDR1 WSHSY and CDR2 SAAADI. V trimming: 4 bases; J trimming: 10 bases; junction bases outside the gene matches: 10. This CDR3 contains 14 residues. The V gene is TRBV10-2, the J gene TRBJ1-1; the match to TRBD1 covers 9 bases. This sample comprised blood, obtained from a patient whose treatment included radiotherapy and nephrectomy. This receptor was identified in a man between 45 and 60 years old with renal cell carcinoma. The CDR3: CASSGRTGVWGAFF. CDR3 nucleotide sequence: TGCGCCAGCAGTGGTAGGACAGGGGTCTGGGGAGCTTTCTTT.